This is a list of T cell receptor beta chains from one sample in a study of glioma-infiltrating T cells after dendritic cell vaccination. The assay was immunoSEQ multiplex PCR, and TCRdb's table has in-frame clones only and misses some. This table holds 95,000 or so clones, about 83% found once. The sequencing used blood, collected before dendritic cell vaccination. The receptor source for this set is a human donor with glioblastoma. CDR3s include the opening cysteine and the closing phenylalanine or tryptophan. The order of the fields is D gene, J gene, V gene, clone size, CDR3 DNA, CDR3 protein. A D gene is named only where the DNA matches it firmly. A clone size is listed for some rows: how often the clone was seen (once, few, many), or a class if it is expanded.

D gene: -
J gene: TRBJ2-1
V gene: TRBV4-2
clone size: once
CDR3 DNA: TGTGCCAGCAGCCACCCCCTACCCTACAATGAGCAGTTCTTC
CDR3 protein: CASSHPLPYNEQFF

D gene: TRBD1
J gene: TRBJ2-7
V gene: TRBV28
clone size: -
CDR3 DNA: TGTGCCAGCAAAGTACCCGGGACAGCGGCGACCGAGCAGTACTTC
CDR3 protein: CASKVPGTAATEQYF

D gene: TRBD2
J gene: TRBJ2-7
V gene: TRBV5-6
clone size: -
CDR3 DNA: TGTGCCAGCAGCGGCCAGACTAGCGGGGGGGCCCGTCCGTACTTC
CDR3 protein: CASSGQTSGGARPYF

D gene: -
J gene: TRBJ1-2
V gene: TRBV10-3
clone size: -
CDR3 DNA: TGTGCCATCAGTGCCGACAGCTATGGCTACACCTTC
CDR3 protein: CAISADSYGYTF

D gene: TRBD1
J gene: TRBJ1-2
V gene: TRBV7-9
clone size: -
CDR3 DNA: TGTGCCAGCACCACGACAGGGCAAACTGGCTACACCTTC
CDR3 protein: CASTTTGQTGYTF

D gene: -
J gene: TRBJ1-1
V gene: TRBV5-1
clone size: -
CDR3 DNA: TGCGCCAGCAGCGAACAGGGCCCGGACACTGAAGCTTTCTTT
CDR3 protein: CASSEQGPDTEAFF

D gene: TRBD1
J gene: TRBJ2-5
V gene: TRBV7-9
clone size: -
CDR3 DNA: TGTGCCAGCAGCGCGCGGACAGGCCAAGAGACCCAGTACTTC
CDR3 protein: CASSARTGQETQYF

D gene: -
J gene: TRBJ2-5
V gene: TRBV7-3
clone size: -
CDR3 DNA: TGTGCCAGCAGCCGCAGTGAACAAGAGACCCAGTACTTC
CDR3 protein: CASSRSEQETQYF

D gene: -
J gene: TRBJ2-7
V gene: TRBV9
clone size: -
CDR3 DNA: TGTGCCAGCAGCGTAACCCCGACGGGACAGGGGACTAGCGGCCTATACGAGCAGTACTTC
CDR3 protein: CASSVTPTGQGTSGLYEQYF

D gene: -
J gene: TRBJ2-7
V gene: TRBV5-1
clone size: -
CDR3 DNA: TGCGCCAGCAGCGAGGGTTACGAGCAGTACTTC
CDR3 protein: CASSEGYEQYF

D gene: TRBD1
J gene: TRBJ1-5
V gene: TRBV5-4
clone size: -
CDR3 DNA: TGTGCCAGCAGCTTGCAAACAGGGGGCAGCAATCAGCCCCAGCATTTT
CDR3 protein: CASSLQTGGSNQPQHF

D gene: TRBD1
J gene: TRBJ1-2
V gene: TRBV9
clone size: -
CDR3 DNA: TGTGCCAGCAGCGTAGTCTTGACAGGGGATGGCTACACCTTC
CDR3 protein: CASSVVLTGDGYTF

D gene: -
J gene: TRBJ1-3
V gene: TRBV11-2
clone size: -
CDR3 DNA: TGTGCCAGCAGCCTCTCGTCGGGGAACCGAGACACCATATATTTT
CDR3 protein: CASSLSSGNRDTIYF

D gene: TRBD1
J gene: TRBJ2-7
V gene: TRBV29-1
clone size: -
CDR3 DNA: TGCAGCGTTGGGACAGGGACTTCTACGGGGCAGTACTTC
CDR3 protein: CSVGTGTSTGQYF

D gene: TRBD2
J gene: TRBJ2-7
V gene: TRBV5-1
clone size: -
CDR3 DNA: TGCGCCAGCAGCTTGGCCAGAGGGAGGGAAAACGAGCAGTACTTC
CDR3 protein: CASSLARGRENEQYF

D gene: TRBD1
J gene: TRBJ2-5
V gene: TRBV5-4
clone size: -
CDR3 DNA: TGTGCCAGCAGCCAAGGGGACAGGGGGCGTCAAGAGACCCAGTACTTC
CDR3 protein: CASSQGDRGRQETQYF

D gene: -
J gene: TRBJ2-7
V gene: TRBV2
clone size: -
CDR3 DNA: TGTGCCAGCAGTAAGCTACAGGTTTCCTACGAGCAGTACTTC
CDR3 protein: CASSKLQVSYEQYF

D gene: TRBD2
J gene: TRBJ2-1
V gene: TRBV10-3
clone size: few
CDR3 DNA: TGTGCCATCAGCGGACTAGGGAGGAATGAGCAGTTCTTC
CDR3 protein: CAISGLGRNEQFF

D gene: TRBD1
J gene: TRBJ2-7
V gene: TRBV6-5
clone size: -
CDR3 DNA: TGTGCCAGCAGTTCTACAGGGGTAGCGACCGAGCAGTACTTC
CDR3 protein: CASSSTGVATEQYF

D gene: -
J gene: TRBJ2-6
V gene: TRBV6-5
clone size: -
CDR3 DNA: TGTGCCAGCAGCCTTTGGCCCTCGGGGGCCAACGTCCTGACTTTC
CDR3 protein: CASSLWPSGANVLTF

D gene: TRBD1
J gene: TRBJ1-1
V gene: TRBV4-3
clone size: -
CDR3 DNA: TGCGCCAGCAGCCCAACGTGGGACAGCACTGAAGCTTTCTTT
CDR3 protein: CASSPTWDSTEAFF

D gene: -
J gene: TRBJ2-7
V gene: TRBV6-5
clone size: -
CDR3 DNA: TGTGCCAGCAGTAAGCAGGGGAACGAGCAGTACTTC
CDR3 protein: CASSKQGNEQYF

D gene: TRBD1
J gene: TRBJ1-1
V gene: TRBV5-1
clone size: -
CDR3 DNA: TGCGCCAGCAGCTTACAGGGGGACATGAACACTGAAGCTTTCTTT
CDR3 protein: CASSLQGDMNTEAFF

D gene: -
J gene: TRBJ2-1
V gene: TRBV6-6
clone size: -
CDR3 DNA: TGTGCCAGCAGTTACTCGATCCCTAGCTACAATGAGCAGTTCTTC
CDR3 protein: CASSYSIPSYNEQFF

D gene: -
J gene: TRBJ1-5
V gene: TRBV6-5
clone size: -
CDR3 DNA: TGTGCCAGCAGCCTTACAGGGTATAGCAATCAGCCCCAGCATTTT
CDR3 protein: CASSLTGYSNQPQHF

D gene: -
J gene: TRBJ1-5
V gene: TRBV23-1
clone size: -
CDR3 DNA: TGCGCCAGCCCGCGTCGGGTAGGGCCCCAGCATTTT
CDR3 protein: CASPRRVGPQHF

D gene: -
J gene: TRBJ2-7
V gene: TRBV27
clone size: once
CDR3 DNA: TGTGCCAGCAGTTTTTCGGTCTCCTACGAGCAGTACTTC
CDR3 protein: CASSFSVSYEQYF

D gene: -
J gene: TRBJ1-2
V gene: TRBV15
clone size: -
CDR3 DNA: TGTGCCACCAGCAGAGATCGGGACTATGGCTACACCTTC
CDR3 protein: CATSRDRDYGYTF

D gene: TRBD2
J gene: TRBJ2-2
V gene: TRBV5-1
clone size: -
CDR3 DNA: TGCGCCAGCAGCTTGGGAGCGGGAGGCACCGGGGAGCTGTTTTTT
CDR3 protein: CASSLGAGGTGELFF

D gene: TRBD1
J gene: TRBJ2-2
V gene: TRBV5-6
clone size: -
CDR3 DNA: TGTGCCAGCAGTCTGCCCGGGACAGCGAACACCGGGGAGCTGTTTTTT
CDR3 protein: CASSLPGTANTGELFF

D gene: TRBD2
J gene: TRBJ2-5
V gene: TRBV5-1
clone size: -
CDR3 DNA: TGCGCCAGCCGTTTGCCTACGGGGGGACAAGAGACCCAGTACTTC
CDR3 protein: CASRLPTGGQETQYF

D gene: -
J gene: TRBJ2-1
V gene: TRBV4-3
clone size: -
CDR3 DNA: TGCGCCAGCAGCCACCGACATGGCGGGATCTCCTACAATGAGCAGTTCTTC
CDR3 protein: CASSHRHGGISYNEQFF

D gene: -
J gene: TRBJ1-1
V gene: TRBV6-5
clone size: -
CDR3 DNA: TGTGCCAGCAGTTCCCCGCCCGGGGTGACTGAAGCTTTCTTT
CDR3 protein: CASSSPPGVTEAFF

D gene: -
J gene: TRBJ2-7
V gene: TRBV5-6
clone size: -
CDR3 DNA: TGTGCCAGCAGTTCAGGGGAGAGCTCCTACGAGCAGTACTTC
CDR3 protein: CASSSGESSYEQYF

D gene: TRBD1
J gene: TRBJ2-7
V gene: TRBV30
clone size: -
CDR3 DNA: TGTGCCTGGACCCCACAGGGGCCATCCTCCTACGAGCAGTACTTC
CDR3 protein: CAWTPQGPSSYEQYF

D gene: -
J gene: TRBJ2-7
V gene: TRBV30
clone size: -
CDR3 DNA: TGTGCCTGGAGTGTGTACAAGAACGAGCAGTACTTC
CDR3 protein: CAWSVYKNEQYF

D gene: -
J gene: TRBJ2-7
V gene: TRBV7-2
clone size: -
CDR3 DNA: TGTGCCAGCAGCTTACTGGTGGGAGGACGCTCGGGTGGCAGCGAGCAGTACTTC
CDR3 protein: CASSLLVGGRSGGSEQYF

D gene: -
J gene: TRBJ1-2
V gene: TRBV29-1
clone size: -
CDR3 DNA: TGCAGCGTGGCCCCACAGGAGCAGTCTGGCTACACCTTC
CDR3 protein: CSVAPQEQSGYTF

D gene: -
J gene: TRBJ1-2
V gene: TRBV6-1
clone size: -
CDR3 DNA: TGTGCCAGCAGCCCCCGACAGGAGAGGTTCAGGGGCTACACCTTC
CDR3 protein: CASSPRQERFRGYTF

D gene: -
J gene: TRBJ1-2
V gene: TRBV28
clone size: -
CDR3 DNA: TGTGCCAGCAGGCCCGGAGATTGGGTCGTCTATGGCTACACCTTC
CDR3 protein: CASRPGDWVVYGYTF

D gene: -
J gene: TRBJ2-6
V gene: TRBV18
clone size: -
CDR3 DNA: TGTGCCAGCTCACACTATGTGGCGCGGGGTGGGGCCAACGTCCTGACTTTC
CDR3 protein: CASSHYVARGGANVLTF

D gene: TRBD2
J gene: TRBJ2-7
V gene: TRBV19
clone size: -
CDR3 DNA: TGTGCCAGTAGTATACGACTAGCGCTGGACGAGCAGTACTTC
CDR3 protein: CASSIRLALDEQYF

D gene: TRBD2
J gene: TRBJ2-3
V gene: TRBV4-2
clone size: -
CDR3 DNA: TGTGCCAGCAGCCAAATGTGGGGAGCGGGAGGTTCCTCTAGCACAGATACGCAGTATTTT
CDR3 protein: CASSQMWGAGGSSSTDTQYF

D gene: -
J gene: TRBJ1-1
V gene: TRBV7-3
clone size: -
CDR3 DNA: TGTGCCAGCAGCTTCGGGGGGCGGGACACTGAAGCTTTCTTT
CDR3 protein: CASSFGGRDTEAFF

D gene: TRBD2
J gene: TRBJ2-3
V gene: TRBV4-3
clone size: -
CDR3 DNA: TGCGCCAGCAGCCACATAGCGGGAGGGTTGACAGATACGCAGTATTTT
CDR3 protein: CASSHIAGGLTDTQYF

D gene: -
J gene: TRBJ1-1
V gene: TRBV5-6
clone size: -
CDR3 DNA: TGTGCCAGCAGCTACCCAGGAAACACTGAAGCTTTCTTT
CDR3 protein: CASSYPGNTEAFF

D gene: -
J gene: TRBJ2-1
V gene: TRBV6-5
clone size: -
CDR3 DNA: TGTGCCAGCAGGGCCGGGAATGAGCAGTTCTTC
CDR3 protein: CASRAGNEQFF

D gene: -
J gene: TRBJ2-3
V gene: TRBV2
clone size: -
CDR3 DNA: TGTGCCAGCACCCCCAGTAGGGGGGGGGCCGATACGCAGTATTTT
CDR3 protein: CASTPSRGGADTQYF

D gene: TRBD1
J gene: TRBJ1-2
V gene: TRBV6-1
clone size: -
CDR3 DNA: TGTGCCAGCAGTGAACCGGGACAGGGAACAGGAGGCTACACCTTC
CDR3 protein: CASSEPGQGTGGYTF

D gene: -
J gene: TRBJ2-3
V gene: TRBV19
clone size: -
CDR3 DNA: TGTGCCAGTAGTAGAACAGGGTCAGATACGCAGTATTTT
CDR3 protein: CASSRTGSDTQYF

D gene: -
J gene: TRBJ1-2
V gene: TRBV4-1
clone size: -
CDR3 DNA: TGCGCCAGCAGCCAACCGTCAGGGGCTAACTATGGCTACACCTTC
CDR3 protein: CASSQPSGANYGYTF

D gene: -
J gene: TRBJ2-3
V gene: TRBV11-1
clone size: -
CDR3 DNA: TGTGCCAGCAGCTTGGTGCATGGCGGTAGCACAGATACGCAGTATTTT
CDR3 protein: CASSLVHGGSTDTQYF

D gene: -
J gene: TRBJ2-1
V gene: TRBV29-1
clone size: few
CDR3 DNA: TGCAGCGTTGGCGGACATTACTACAATGTCGGTGAGCAGTTCTTC
CDR3 protein: CSVGGHYYNVGEQFF

D gene: -
J gene: TRBJ2-3
V gene: TRBV6-5
clone size: -
CDR3 DNA: TGTGCCAGCAGTTTCGTCACAGATACGCAGTATTTT
CDR3 protein: CASSFVTDTQYF